Presented here are 18 T cell receptor beta chains from one specimen sequenced in a study of cytomegalovirus exposure and HLA in healthy donors. The primer mix had 60 Vbeta and 13 Jbeta primers. Clones were read by immunoSEQ multiplex PCR, and TCRdb kept only the in-frame ones, dropping some. This table holds around 130,000 clones, 65% to 85% found once. The material sequenced was PBMCs. These receptors came from a man over 45 in good health and CMV-seronegative.

CDR3 region: CASSGDQPQHF. The CDR3 DNA sequence: TGTGCCAGCAGTGGAGATCAGCCCCAGCATTTT. The V call is TRBV28, the J call TRBJ1-5; D unresolved. V was cut by 5 bases and J by 5 bases, with 4 bases left in between. The CDR3 runs 11 residues. Germline V gene data show CDR1 as MDHEN and CDR2 as SYDVKM.

CDR3 bases: TGTGCCAGCAGCTCCCCTAGGTCTGGAAACACCATATATTTT. Translating it yields CASSSPRSGNTIYF. The chain is built from TRBV7-9 and TRBJ1-3; D remains ambiguous. This CDR3 is 14 amino acids long. From germline, CDR1 is SEHNR and CDR2 FQNEAQ (reference sequence). The ends were cut back, 4 bases at V and 1 base at J, with 8 bases in the middle.

This clone turned up a few times. V gene TRBV19 combines with J gene TRBJ1-5, with 8 positions matching TRBD1. The germline V gene encodes CDR1 LNHDA and CDR2 SQIVND (reference sequence). V lost 1 base to trimming and J lost 0 bases; unmatched junction nucleotides: 14. This CDR3 contains 20 residues. The CDR3 DNA is TGTGCCAGTAGTATAGCATACAGGACAGGGATCGGGGATAGCAATCAGCCCCAGCATTTT. Translated: CASSIAYRTGIGDSNQPQHF.

The chain is built from TRBV12-5 and TRBJ1-1; D gene ambiguous. CDR3 length: 14 residues. Germline lookup yields CDR1 LGHNT and CDR2 FRNRAP. The V end was cut by 6 bases, the J end by 0 bases, with 11 bases between. In DNA form, the CDR3 reads TGTGCTAGTGGGGAGGGTCTCATGAACACTGAAGCTTTCTTT. Amino acid sequence: CASGEGLMNTEAFF.

V is TRBV1 and J is TRBJ2-5; the D call TRBD1 from the table was never checked on the DNA. TRBV1 is marked as a pseudogene. The CDR3 spans 16 residues. CDR3 coding DNA: TGCACCAGCAGCCATCTTCTCGGACAGGACATAGAGACCCAGTACTTC. Amino acid sequence: CTSSHLLGQDIETQYF.

As DNA, the CDR3 is TGCGCCAGCAGTAAAGGGACAGGGGGCGCCGGGAACACCGGGGAGCTGTTTTTT. Translating gives CASSKGTGGAGNTGELFF. The V call is TRBV10-1, the J call TRBJ2-2, with TRBD1 identical over 12 bases. Germline CDR1 WNHNN, CDR2 SYGVQD (reference sequence). The CDR3 is made up of 18 amino acids. With 5 bases clipped from V and 1 base from J, the junction kept 8 bases outside the gene matches.

The chain joins TRBV6-5 to TRBJ1-2; possible D gene TRBD1, 6 bases. Germline lookup yields CDR1 MNHEY and CDR2 SVGAGI. This CDR3 spans 14 amino acids. The V gene lost 6 bases and the J gene lost 5 bases, with 16 bases spanning the gap. The CDR3, as DNA: TGTGCCAGCAGCGAGGGGGGGAGAGGTTATGGCTACACCTTC. Translated, it gives CASSEGGRGYGYTF.

The chain has TRBV5-4 and TRBJ2-5; D possibly corresponds to TRBD2 (6 bases). Germline V gene data show CDR1 as SGHNT and CDR2 as YYREEE (reference sequence). CDR3 size: 16 residues. V lost 1 base and J 4 bases, leaving 17 bases between the germline ends. The CDR3 spells CASSLSTGVGLETQYF. DNA of the CDR3: TGTGCCAGCAGCTTGAGTACGGGAGTGGGATTAGAGACCCAGTACTTC.

The chain uses TRBV9 and TRBJ2-1; D gene unclear. CDR1 is SGDLS, CDR2 YYNGEE, per germline. Between the trimmed V and J ends, which lost 0 bases and 0 bases, there was a span of 7 bases. This CDR3 is built from 15 residues. The CDR3 spells CASSVAASSYNEQFF. The CDR3 DNA sequence: TGTGCCAGCAGCGTAGCGGCTAGCTCCTACAATGAGCAGTTCTTC.

This clone was seen a handful of times. J is TRBJ2-2 and V is TRBV6-5; weak D call: TRBD2 (6 bases). Germline V gene sequence: CDR1 MNHEY, CDR2 SVGAGI. The V and J ends lost 3 bases and 15 bases respectively, with 20 bases between them. CDR3 size: 14 residues. CDR3 nucleotides: TGTGCCAGCAGTTATAAATTGACGGTTGCGGGGTTGTTTTTT. Protein product: CASSYKLTVAGLFF.

This clone was seen only once. The chain combines TRBV28 with TRBJ2-1, with 11 bases fitting TRBD2. From germline, CDR1 is MDHEN and CDR2 SYDVKM. V was clipped by 3 bases and J by 9 bases; unmatched bases: 10. The CDR3 is 16 amino acids. CDR3: CASSFRTSGYRTEQFF. Here the CDR3 DNA reads TGTGCCAGCAGTTTCAGGACTAGCGGGTATCGAACTGAGCAGTTCTTC.

The chain combines TRBV28 with TRBJ1-2; D remains ambiguous. Germline V CDR1 and CDR2: MDHEN, SYDVKM. Trimming pared 8 bases from V and 3 bases from J, leaving 13 bases between. The CDR3 has 13 amino acids. CDR3 coding DNA: TGTGCCAGCGCGGGTGGAGGGTACTATGGCTACACCTTC. It translates to CASAGGGYYGYTF.

The rearrangement links TRBV9 to TRBJ2-3; D is unclear. Trimming pared 0 bases from V and 2 bases from J, leaving 7 bases between. The CDR3 has 14 amino acids. Germline CDR1 and CDR2: SGDLS and YYNGEE. The DNA for the CDR3 is TGTGCCAGCAGCGTAGATATGTCCACAGATACGCAGTATTTT. As protein: CASSVDMSTDTQYF. Looking up the rest from reference TRBV9 and TRBJ2-3 gives the full variable domain: DSGVTQTPKHLITATGQRVTLRCSPRSGDLSVYWYQQSLDQGLQFLIQYYNGEERAKGNILERFSAQQFPDLHSELNLSSLELGDSALYFCASSVDMSTDTQYFGPGTRLTVL.

The gene calls are TRBV5-4 and TRBJ2-7; D perhaps matches TRBD1 (6 bases). The CDR3 is 14 amino acids. V lost 1 base and J lost 6, with 14 bases in between. Germline lookup yields CDR1 SGHNT and CDR2 YYREEE (reference sequence). The CDR3 coding sequence is TGTGCCAGCAGCTTGCAGGGGCCCCTTTTCGAGCAGTACTTC. Translated: CASSLQGPLFEQYF.

This clone was counted a few times. The chain has TRBV7-2 and TRBJ1-6; 9 nucleotides agree with TRBD1. The CDR3 consists of 15 residues. Germline V gene sequence: CDR1 SGHTA, CDR2 FQGNSA. Trimming cost V 7 bases and J 4 bases; bases outside gene matches: 5. CDR3 sequence (DNA): TGTGCCAGCAACTCCGGGACAGGGTATAATTCACCCCTCCACTTT. Translation: CASNSGTGYNSPLHF.

This chain joins TRBV19 and TRBJ1-4; D is ambiguous. CDR3 length: 16 residues. Germline V gene data show CDR1 as LNHDA and CDR2 as SQIVND (reference sequence). V dropped 5 bases and J dropped 3 bases, with 16 bases sitting between them. CDR3 bases: TGTGCCAGTAGTCCCTCCAGCGGGAGGGCTAATGAAAAACTGTTTTTT. Protein product: CASSPSSGRANEKLFF.

CDR3 bases: TGTGCCAGCAGACCGGGAGGGAGCACCGGGGAGCTGTTTTTT. Protein sequence: CASRPGGSTGELFF. The chain links TRBV2 to TRBJ2-2; the match to TRBD2 covers 8 bases. The CDR3 length is 14 residues. Trimming removed 6 bases from V and 4 bases from J; junction bases left unmatched: 4. Germline V gene data show CDR1 as SNHLY and CDR2 as FYNNEI. The full variable domain, in which reference TRBV2 and TRBJ2-2 provide the parts outside the CDR3, is EPEVTQTPSHQVTQMGQEVILRCVPISNHLYFYWYRQILGQKVEFLVSFYNNEISEKSEIFDDQFSVERPDGSNFTLKIRSTKLEDSAMYFCASRPGGSTGELFFGEGSRLTVL.

V is TRBV7-6 and J is TRBJ2-3, with D possibly matching TRBD1 (6 bases). This CDR3 has 14 amino acids. V lost 6 bases and J 4 bases, leaving 14 bases between the germline ends. Germline assignment: CDR1 SGHVS and CDR2 FNYEAQ. The CDR3 bases are TGTGCCAGCAGTAATAAACAGGGATCAGATACGCAGTATTTT. It translates to CASSNKQGSDTQYF.